This record concerns one TCR beta chain sequence. As yet, its antigen is unknown. Repertoires were generated with immunoSEQ multiplex PCR, while TCRdb's copy carries only in-frame clones and drops some. Among roughly 100,000 clones listed, 80% to 95% were seen once. This entry is derived from a study of graft-versus-host responses after intestinal transplantation. Broader study findings: Detection of GvH clones occurred in recipient marrow, and some had their first appearance in ileum or blood. With peak circulating GvH clone levels came an association with early post-transplant HvG declines.

The germline CDR1 and CDR2 sequences are WSHSY and SAAADI. The CDR3 is 14 residues long. The V end lost 6 bases, the J end lost 2 bases, and 13 bases lay between the germline ends. The origin of this receptor is a human donor who received an intestinal transplant. The material was unstimulated CD8+ T cells sorted from spleen or lymph node cells, obtained before intestinal transplant. This chain links TRBV10-2 with TRBJ2-5; D may be TRBD1 or TRBD2 (5 bases each). The CDR3 nucleotides read TGCGCCAGCAGGAGGACACTAGGACAAGAGACCCAGTACTTC. Translation: CASRRTLGQETQYF.